Below, 18 T cell receptor beta chains from the same sample are listed, as sequenced in a study of cytomegalovirus exposure and HLA in healthy donors. The method was immunoSEQ multiplex PCR; TCRdb's version includes in-frame clones alone and lacks a portion of them. Among 200,000 or so clones listed, over 65% were seen once. Sequenced input: PBMCs. The source is a young man in good health and CMV-seropositive.

This sequence joins TRBV5-6 and TRBJ2-2, with TRBD1 identical over 10 bases. This CDR3 contains 16 residues. Per the germline V gene, CDR1 is SGHDT and CDR2 is YYEEEE. Trimming at V came to 2 bases and at J to 5 bases, leaving 6 bases not matched to a gene. The CDR3 is CASSFTPGQGTGELFF. DNA of the CDR3: TGTGCCAGCAGCTTCACACCGGGACAGGGGACCGGGGAGCTGTTTTTT.

The rearrangement uses TRBV2 and TRBJ2-5; 7 bases are a match to TRBD2. The length of the CDR3 is 17 residues. Trimming at V came to 1 base and at J to 4 bases, leaving 12 bases not matched to a gene. Germline loops: CDR1 SNHLY, CDR2 FYNNEI. The CDR3 DNA is TGTGCCAGCAGTGAAGGAGGGAGGGAGGTCCACCGAGAGACCCAGTACTTC. Protein sequence: CASSEGGREVHRETQYF.

V gene TRBV4-3 combines with J gene TRBJ2-2; the match to TRBD2 covers 13 bases. Germline V gene data show CDR1 as LGHNA and CDR2 as YSLEER. V lost 4 bases, J lost 5 bases, and 7 bases stayed unmatched. The CDR3 is made up of 17 amino acids. The CDR3 spells CASSPGLAGVGTGELFF. The CDR3 coding sequence is TGCGCCAGCAGCCCAGGACTAGCGGGAGTTGGAACCGGGGAGCTGTTTTTT.

This clone has just one count. Within the sample, other DNA sequences also encode this same CDR3. V and J are TRBV27 and TRBJ1-5; D call uncertain. Trimming removed 2 bases from V and 2 bases from J, with 4 bases in between. This CDR3 is 13 amino acids long. Germline V gives CDR1 MNHEY, CDR2 SMNVEV (reference sequence). The DNA for the CDR3 is TGTGCCAGCAGTTTACGTGGCAATCAGCCCCAGCATTTT. Protein: CASSLRGNQPQHF.

The chain employs TRBV6-5 and TRBJ2-7; 7 nucleotides line up with TRBD1. From germline, CDR1 is MNHEY and CDR2 SVGAGI. J lost 3 bases, V lost 7 bases, and 3 bases had no gene match. The CDR3 has 12 amino acids. CDR3 region: CASKHRGYEQYF. The CDR3 nucleotides are TGTGCCAGCAAACACAGGGGCTACGAGCAGTACTTC.

This clone was seen at least ten times. The CDR3 DNA reads TGTGCCAGCAGCCAGGGGGCTAACTATGGCTACACCTTC. It is translated as CASSQGANYGYTF. The V and J genes are TRBV6-5 and TRBJ1-2; 7 bases line up with TRBD1. Losses at the gene ends were 6 bases for V and 0 bases for J; bases not matched to a gene: 1. Germline CDR1 reads MNHEY; CDR2 reads SVGAGI. The CDR3 is 13 residues long.

This chain uses TRBV27 with TRBJ2-3; D perhaps matches TRBD2 (5 bases). The germline V gene has CDR1 MNHEY and CDR2 SMNVEV (reference sequence). V was clipped by 6 bases and J by 2 bases, with 24 bases between them. CDR3 length equals 18 residues. The CDR3, as DNA: TGTGCCAGCAGCATCGGGCTACCGGGGTTTGGGTCCACAGATACGCAGTATTTT. Translating it yields CASSIGLPGFGSTDTQYF.

The J gene is TRBJ1-2, the V gene TRBV7-8; a possible D gene is TRBD1 (5 bases). Between the trimmed V and J ends, which lost 5 bases and 1 base, there was a span of 17 bases. The CDR3 has 16 amino acids. The germline V gene encodes CDR1 SGHVS and CDR2 FQNEAQ. The CDR3 DNA is TGTGCCAGCAGCCGCGGGACGGACAAATATAACTATGGCTACACCTTC. It is translated as CASSRGTDKYNYGYTF.

The chain recombines TRBV28 with TRBJ1-3; tentatively, D is TRBD1 (5 bases). Between the trimmed V and J ends, which lost 10 bases and 4 bases, there was a span of 17 bases. The CDR3 is made up of 14 amino acids. Germline CDR1 and CDR2: MDHEN and SYDVKM. DNA of the CDR3: TGTGCCACAGAACTACCAGGGCTAGGAAACACCATATATTTT. It translates to CATELPGLGNTIYF.

The chain couples TRBV28 to TRBJ1-2; no reliable D call. Per the germline V gene, CDR1 is MDHEN and CDR2 is SYDVKM. Trimming shortened V by 6 bases and J by 3 bases, and 11 bases separated the two germline ends. The CDR3 contains 13 residues. CDR3 sequence reads: CASSVSRDYGYTF. CDR3 in DNA: TGTGCCAGCAGCGTCTCCCGGGACTATGGCTACACCTTC.

This clone has only one observation. The chain recombines TRBV5-6 with TRBJ1-2; TRBD1 agrees at 8 bases. The CDR3 runs to 17 residues. Germline V gene lookup returns CDR1 SGHDT and CDR2 YYEEEE. Germline trimming cut 7 bases from V and 2 bases from J; bases unmatched to any gene: 16. The CDR3 DNA reads TGTGCCAGCCGCATAAGGATCCCGGGACAGGAAAACTATGGCTACACCTTC. Its protein product is CASRIRIPGQENYGYTF.

Here the CDR3 reads CTSSHRTSGTQETQYF. Written as DNA, the CDR3 is TGCACCAGCAGCCACCGGACTAGCGGGACCCAAGAGACCCAGTACTTC. This chain connects TRBV1 to TRBJ2-5; the table's D call, TRBD2, was not checked against the DNA. TRBV1 is classified as a pseudogene. This CDR3 has 16 residues.

CDR3 in amino acids: CASSLGHGGGNEQFF. The CDR3 DNA sequence: TGTGCCAGCAGCTTAGGCCACGGGGGAGGCAATGAGCAGTTCTTC. The chain couples TRBV7-9 to TRBJ2-1; tentatively, D is TRBD2 (6 bases). The germline gives CDR1 SEHNR, CDR2 FQNEAQ (reference sequence). Trimming pared 1 base from V and 6 bases from J, leaving 13 bases between. The CDR3 covers 15 residues.

V gene TRBV29-1 combines with J gene TRBJ2-1; 8 bases fit TRBD1. The CDR3 sequence is 13 residues long. With 6 bases clipped from V and 6 bases from J, the junction kept 7 bases outside the gene matches. The V gene's germline CDR1 is SQVTM and CDR2 ANQGSEA. CDR3 amino acids: CSVSGTGRNEQFF. In DNA form, the CDR3 reads TGCAGCGTGTCCGGGACAGGACGCAATGAGCAGTTCTTC.

This clone was counted once. This chain links TRBV27 with TRBJ1-4; unclear D gene. Germline assignment: CDR1 MNHEY and CDR2 SMNVEV (reference sequence). With 5 bases removed from V and 3 bases from J, the gap between germline ends came to 10 bases. The CDR3 length is 14 residues. The CDR3 DNA is TGTGCCAGCAGTCCCCGTAGATCTAATGAAAAACTGTTTTTT. This codes for CASSPRRSNEKLFF.

The chain joins TRBV28 to TRBJ1-1; 7 positions match TRBD1. V shed 3 bases and J 4 bases; nucleotides not matched to a gene: 5. The CDR3 has 14 residues. Germline V gene sequence: CDR1 MDHEN, CDR2 SYDVKM. CDR3 loop: CASSFRGGSTEAFF. As DNA, the CDR3 is TGTGCCAGCAGTTTCAGAGGGGGCTCCACTGAAGCTTTCTTT.

The V and J genes are TRBV9 and TRBJ2-1; D might be TRBD2 (6 bases). Germline CDR1 reads SGDLS; CDR2 reads YYNGEE. CDR3 size: 15 residues. Trimming left V 4 bases short and J 2 bases short, with 13 bases between. The CDR3 loop reads CASSPRVAAYNEQFF. The CDR3 region has the DNA TGTGCCAGCAGCCCTCGGGTAGCGGCCTACAATGAGCAGTTCTTC.

V and J are TRBV2 and TRBJ1-4; 9 bases are a match to TRBD1. The CDR3 runs 16 residues. The ends lost 8 bases at V and 4 bases at J; junction bases unmatched: 11. Per germline, CDR1 SNHLY and CDR2 FYNNEI. The CDR3 sequence is CASVADRGFINEKLFF. The CDR3 nucleotides are TGTGCCAGCGTTGCGGACAGGGGCTTCATTAATGAAAAACTGTTTTTT.